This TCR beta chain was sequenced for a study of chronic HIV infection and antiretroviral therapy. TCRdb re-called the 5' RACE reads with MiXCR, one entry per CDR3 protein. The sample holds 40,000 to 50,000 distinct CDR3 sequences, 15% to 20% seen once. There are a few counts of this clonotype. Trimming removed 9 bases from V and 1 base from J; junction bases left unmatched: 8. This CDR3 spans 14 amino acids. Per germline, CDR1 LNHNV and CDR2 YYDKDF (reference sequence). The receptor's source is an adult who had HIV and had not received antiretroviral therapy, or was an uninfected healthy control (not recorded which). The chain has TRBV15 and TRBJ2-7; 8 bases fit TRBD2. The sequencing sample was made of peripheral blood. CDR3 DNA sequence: TGTGCCACTGCACGGGGGGGGCAGTCCTACGAGCAGTACTTC. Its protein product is CATARGGQSYEQYF.